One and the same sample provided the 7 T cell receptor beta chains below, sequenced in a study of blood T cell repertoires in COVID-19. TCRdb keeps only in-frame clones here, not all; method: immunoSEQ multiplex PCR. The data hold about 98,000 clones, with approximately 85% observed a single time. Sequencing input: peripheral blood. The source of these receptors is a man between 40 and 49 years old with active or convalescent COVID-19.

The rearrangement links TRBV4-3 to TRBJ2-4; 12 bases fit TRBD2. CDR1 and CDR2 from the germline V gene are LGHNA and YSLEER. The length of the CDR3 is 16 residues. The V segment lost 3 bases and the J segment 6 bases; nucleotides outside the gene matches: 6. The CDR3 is CASSQALAGGSNIQYF. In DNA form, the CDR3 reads TGCGCCAGCAGCCAGGCACTAGCGGGGGGCTCAAACATTCAGTACTTC.

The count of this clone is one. CDR3 sequence reads: CASSSRTGATGANVLTF. The DNA of the CDR3 is TGTGCCAGTAGTTCCAGGACAGGGGCAACGGGGGCCAACGTCCTGACTTTC. J is TRBJ2-6 and V is TRBV19; 9 positions match TRBD1. The J segment lost 4 bases and the V segment lost 5 bases, leaving 9 bases of the junction unmatched. The CDR3 runs to 17 residues. Germline values: CDR1 LNHDA, CDR2 SQIVND (reference sequence).

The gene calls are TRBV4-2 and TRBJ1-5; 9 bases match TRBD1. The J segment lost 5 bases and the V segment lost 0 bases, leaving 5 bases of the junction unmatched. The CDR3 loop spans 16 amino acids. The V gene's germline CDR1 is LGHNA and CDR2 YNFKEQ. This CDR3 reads CASSQDPQGADQPQHF. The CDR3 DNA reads TGTGCCAGCAGCCAAGACCCACAGGGGGCGGATCAGCCCCAGCATTTT.

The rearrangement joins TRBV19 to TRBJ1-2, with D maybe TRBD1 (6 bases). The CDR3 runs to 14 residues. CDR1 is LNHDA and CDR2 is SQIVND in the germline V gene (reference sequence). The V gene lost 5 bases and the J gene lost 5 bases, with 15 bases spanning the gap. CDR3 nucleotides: TGTGCCAGTAGTGCTCAGGGGCGCGGGTATGGCTACACCTTC. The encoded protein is CASSAQGRGYGYTF.

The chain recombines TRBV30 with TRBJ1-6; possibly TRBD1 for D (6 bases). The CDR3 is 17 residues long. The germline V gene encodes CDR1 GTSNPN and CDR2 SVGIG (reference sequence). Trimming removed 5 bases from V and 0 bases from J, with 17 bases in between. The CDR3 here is CAWRGGRTSSYNSPLHF. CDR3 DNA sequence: TGTGCCTGGCGAGGGGGGCGGACGAGCTCCTATAATTCACCCCTCCACTTT.

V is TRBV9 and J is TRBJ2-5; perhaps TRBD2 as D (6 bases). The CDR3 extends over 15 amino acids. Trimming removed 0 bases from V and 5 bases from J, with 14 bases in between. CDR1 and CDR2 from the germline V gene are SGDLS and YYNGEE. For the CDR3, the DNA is TGTGCCAGCAGCGTAGGACTTCACGGAGGGGAGACCCAGTACTTC. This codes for CASSVGLHGGETQYF.

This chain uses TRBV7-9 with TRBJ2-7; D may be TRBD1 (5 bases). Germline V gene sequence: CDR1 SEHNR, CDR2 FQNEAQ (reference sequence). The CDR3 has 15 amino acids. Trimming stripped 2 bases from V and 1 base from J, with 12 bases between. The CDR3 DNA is TGTGCCAGCAGCTTAATTCAGGCAGGGTCCTACGAGCAGTACTTC. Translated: CASSLIQAGSYEQYF.